The 19 T cell receptor beta chains below come from one sample, sequenced in a study. Each CDR3 protein gets one entry after TCRdb re-called the RT-PCR reads with MiXCR. Of around 700,000 distinct CDR3 sequences listed, 14% are singletons. Sequencing was done on a sample of memory CD4+ T cells from blood. The receptors originated from a female donor in good health, serving as a healthy control.

This chain links TRBV27 with TRBJ1-1; the D gene is possibly TRBD1 (5 bases). The CDR3 runs 14 residues. Per germline, CDR1 MNHEY and CDR2 SMNVEV (reference sequence). V was cut by 6 bases and J by 0 bases, with 11 bases left in between. In nucleotides, the CDR3 is TGTGCCAGCAGCAAACCGGGACTGAACACTGAAGCTTTCTTT. Protein sequence: CASSKPGLNTEAFF.

At least ten counts were recorded for this clonotype. This sequence joins TRBV6-1 and TRBJ2-5; perhaps TRBD1 as D (5 bases). The CDR3 contains 13 residues. V was cut by 5 bases and J by 10 bases, with 17 bases left in between. Germline loops: CDR1 MNHNS, CDR2 SASEGT. CDR3 in amino acids: CASSLRQGIDQYF. CDR3 bases: TGTGCCAGCAGTCTAAGGCAGGGAATCGACCAGTACTTC.

Many counts were recorded for this clonotype. This rearrangement joins TRBV6-5 to TRBJ2-3, with D possibly matching TRBD2 (5 bases). The germline CDR1 and CDR2 sequences are MNHEY and SVGAGI. V dropped 6 bases and J dropped 0 bases, with 7 bases sitting between them. The CDR3 has 13 amino acids. The CDR3: CASRLASTDTQYF. As DNA, the CDR3 is TGTGCCAGCAGGCTAGCTAGCACAGATACGCAGTATTTT.

The chain joins TRBV5-5 to TRBJ2-3; 10 bases are shared with TRBD2. Germline CDR1 SGHKS, CDR2 YYEKEE (reference sequence). The V gene end was trimmed by 3 bases and the J gene end by 2 bases; junction bases not matched to a gene: 6. CDR3 length: 16 amino acids. CDR3 in amino acids: CASSYSSGRATDTQYF. CDR3 nucleotide sequence: TGTGCCAGCAGCTACTCGAGCGGGAGGGCCACAGATACGCAGTATTTT.

This clonotype was picked up a small number of times. J is TRBJ1-3 and V is TRBV6-5; D not resolved. Trimming cost V 10 bases and J 11 bases, with 24 bases left between them. In germline, CDR1 is MNHEY, CDR2 SVGAGI. The CDR3 consists of 14 residues. CDR3 amino acids: CATCPPGRREPIYF. Written as DNA, the CDR3 is TGTGCCACCTGTCCTCCGGGCCGGCGGGAGCCCATATATTTT.

This clonotype was seen repeatedly, ten times or more. The J gene is TRBJ2-1, the V gene TRBV5-1, with D hard to call. Germline V gene sequence: CDR1 SGHRS, CDR2 YFSETQ. V lost 0 bases and J 3 bases, leaving 22 bases between the germline ends. The CDR3 is 19 residues long. CDR3 bases: TGCGCCAGCAGCTTGGTAAAGTCCGCTAGTCCGTCCAGCTACAATGAGCAGTTCTTC. This codes for CASSLVKSASPSSYNEQFF.

For the CDR3, the DNA is TGCGCCAGCAGTGCCGGGACGGAGCTCTACACCTTC. Its translation: CASSAGTELYTF. This sequence joins TRBV5-1 and TRBJ1-2; D is perhaps TRBD1 (5 bases). CDR1 SGHRS and CDR2 YFSETQ come from the germline V gene. This CDR3 has 12 residues. Trimming stripped 5 bases from V and 10 bases from J, with 15 bases between. Using reference TRBV5-1 and TRBJ1-2 for the parts outside the CDR3, the full variable domain is KAGVTQTPRYLIKTRGQQVTLSCSPISGHRSVSWYQQTPGQGLQFLFEYFSETQRNKGNFPGRFSGRQFSNSRSEMNVSTLELGDSALYLCASSAGTELYTFGSGTRLTVV.

The chain is built from TRBV12-3 or TRBV12-4 and TRBJ2-1; no clear D gene. V lost 2 bases and J lost 5, with 7 bases in between. There are 13 residues in the CDR3. CDR3 bases: TGTGCCAGCAGTTTAAACCGGCACAATGAGCAGTTCTTC. Its protein is CASSLNRHNEQFF.

The V call is TRBV7-9, the J call TRBJ2-7; D unclear. CDR3 length equals 16 residues. Trimming took off 5 bases at V and 0 bases at J, with 17 bases between the two ends. Germline values: CDR1 SEHNR, CDR2 FQNEAQ (reference sequence). CDR3 sequence: CASSPIDVAYSYEQYF. The CDR3 bases are TGTGCCAGCAGCCCAATAGACGTCGCATACTCCTACGAGCAGTACTTC.

This CDR3 is CSPRRGTSGMGYNEQFF. The CDR3 DNA sequence: TGCAGTCCACGCCGAGGGACTAGCGGGATGGGCTACAATGAGCAGTTCTTC. The rearrangement links TRBV20-1 to TRBJ2-1; the match to TRBD2 covers 13 bases. The CDR3 consists of 17 residues. Trimming took 8 bases from V and 3 from J; bases not matched to a gene: 13. Germline loops: CDR1 DFQATT, CDR2 SNEGSKA (reference sequence).

The chain recombines TRBV6-5 with TRBJ1-1; unclear D gene. The CDR3 is 15 amino acids. Trimming removed 2 bases at V and 6 bases at J, with 16 bases between. The V gene's germline CDR1 is MNHEY and CDR2 SVGAGI. Here the CDR3 DNA reads TGTGCCAGCAGTTACGGGAGCGGGAGATTCTCTGAAGCTTTCTTT. Its translation is CASSYGSGRFSEAFF.

J is TRBJ1-2 and V is TRBV6-1, with 11 bases identical to TRBD1. The trim removed 6 bases at V and 6 bases at J, leaving 6 bases unmatched. This CDR3 spans 14 amino acids. Per the germline V gene, CDR1 is MNHNS and CDR2 is SASEGT. As DNA, the CDR3 is TGTGCCAGCAGCTGGACAGGGGGCAGTGATGGCTACACCTTC. The encoded protein is CASSWTGGSDGYTF.

There are many counts of this clonotype. J is TRBJ2-5 and V is TRBV11-2, with D perhaps matching TRBD2 (6 bases). The V end lost 0 bases, the J end lost 9 bases, and 11 bases lay between the germline ends. CDR1 is SGHAT and CDR2 is FQNNGV in the germline V gene. The CDR3 runs 13 residues. The CDR3 bases are TGTGCCAGCAGCTTAGACCAGCCGGGGGCCCAGTACTTC. Residues: CASSLDQPGAQYF.

This clonotype was seen a handful of times. V and J are TRBV27 and TRBJ1-3; D is undetermined. Germline V gene lookup returns CDR1 MNHEY and CDR2 SMNVEV (reference sequence). CDR3 size: 14 residues. Trimming took off 4 bases at V and 2 bases at J, with 9 bases between the two ends. In nucleotides, the CDR3 is TGTGCCAGCAGTTCGGCGGGGACTGGAAACACCATATATTTT. This encodes CASSSAGTGNTIYF.

In its sample, this clonotype was seen a few times. This sequence joins TRBV24-1 and TRBJ1-6, with D perhaps matching TRBD1 (6 bases). CDR1 is KGHDR and CDR2 is SFDVKD in the germline V gene. The CDR3 is 12 amino acids. V lost 0 bases and J 15 bases, leaving 8 bases between the germline ends. The CDR3 region is CATSDLGQHLHF. CDR3 nucleotide sequence: TGTGCCACCAGTGATTTGGGACAGCACCTCCACTTT.

This clonotype was counted a few times. J is TRBJ2-7 and V is TRBV6-5; D remains unclear. Germline V lookup: CDR1 MNHEY, CDR2 SVGAGI. The CDR3 extends over 15 amino acids. Trimming left V 2 bases short and J 6 bases short, with 17 bases between. As DNA, the CDR3 is TGTGCCAGCAGTTACGCCTCACACCCCGGTGGCGAGCAGTACTTC. It specifies CASSYASHPGGEQYF.

This clonotype was seen a few times. The chain has TRBV3-1 and TRBJ1-2; perhaps TRBD1 as D (6 bases). Germline CDR1 LGHDT, CDR2 YNNKEL (reference sequence). Trimming cost V 2 bases and J 4 bases, with 17 bases left between them. The CDR3 contains 16 residues. This chain's CDR3 is CASSQPGTRVIYGYTF. The CDR3 DNA reads as TGTGCCAGCAGCCAACCGGGGACACGAGTTATCTATGGCTACACCTTC.

This clonotype has a handful of counts. The gene calls are TRBV20-1 and TRBJ2-7, with D perhaps assigned TRBD1 or TRBD2 (5 bases each). The CDR3 sequence is 11 residues long. Germline lookup yields CDR1 DFQATT and CDR2 SNEGSKA (reference sequence). The V end lost 4 bases, the J end lost 6 bases, and 10 bases lay between the germline ends. CDR3 nucleotides: TGCAGTGCTAAGGGGAGCAGCGAGCAGTACTTC. Protein sequence: CSAKGSSEQYF.

This clonotype was found a few times. The chain is built from TRBV2 and TRBJ2-7, with a tentative D call TRBD1 (5 bases). The CDR3 has 14 amino acids. CDR1 and CDR2 (germline): SNHLY, FYNNEI. Trimming shortened V by 5 bases and J by 4 bases, and 15 bases separated the two germline ends. The CDR3 is CASSQGFVIYEQYF. The CDR3 DNA reads as TGTGCCAGCAGTCAGGGATTTGTTATTTACGAGCAGTACTTC.